The sample holds one count of the clone carrying this TCR beta chain. Measured with immunoSEQ multiplex PCR; TCRdb has only the in-frame clones, and not every one. The sample lists over 60,000 clones, roughly 75% occurring once. The CDR3 has 13 amino acids. Germline assignment: CDR1 MDHEN and CDR2 SYDVKM. V was cut by 8 bases and J by 2 bases, with 7 bases left in between. These data are taken from a study of blood T cell repertoires in COVID-19. In the study overall: PBMCs, B-cell-depleted T cells, or T cells provided the cDNA or gDNA that made up the material.

The chain links TRBV28 to TRBJ2-6; no definite D call. The receptor comes from a human donor in a cohort sampled during active COVID-19. Sequenced: peripheral blood. The CDR3, as DNA: TGTGCCAGCGACCGGGCTGGGGCCAACGTCCTGACTTTC. Protein: CASDRAGANVLTF.